This T cell receptor (beta chain) was recovered during a study of cytomegalovirus exposure and HLA in healthy donors. Study-wide background: Earlier, approximately 110 million unique TCR beta sequences were recovered from roughly 170 million T cells by an analysis. Study-wide results and caveats: Most CMV-associated TCR beta chains were later found to appear HLA-restricted. Productive status was seen about 90% or about 30% of the time for most TCR beta V segments in an earlier analysis.

The CDR3 contains 16 residues. Per the germline V gene, CDR1 is MNHEY and CDR2 is SMNVEV (reference sequence). V lost 5 bases to trimming and J lost 6 bases, with 20 bases between them. Remarks on this clone: Its target is unknown.

PCR employed 60 Vbeta and 13 Jbeta primers. Method: immunoSEQ multiplex PCR; TCRdb's copy keeps in-frame clones and lacks some. Counted here are some 120,000 clones, roughly 77% occurring once; the ten biggest clones make up 5.3%. This receptor was obtained from a man aged 25-40 years in good health and CMV-seronegative. This chain uses TRBV27 with TRBJ2-1; D possibly corresponds to TRBD2 (6 bases). Specimen: PBMCs. CDR3 amino acids: CASSLRDGLRGNEQFF. Here the CDR3 DNA reads TGTGCCAGCAGTCTACGCGACGGGTTGCGGGGCAATGAGCAGTTCTTC.